The 2 T cell receptor beta chains in this list originate from one sample, sequenced in a study of cytomegalovirus exposure and HLA in healthy donors. PCR employed 60 Vbeta and 13 Jbeta primers. Using immunoSEQ multiplex PCR, the repertoire was profiled, and TCRdb retains in-frame clones only, with some absent. This repertoire shows more than 130,000 clones, 70% to 80% found once; its top ten account for 3.9%. Sequencing used PBMCs. The receptor source for this set is a man younger than 30 in good health and CMV-seronegative.

This clone was counted only a few times. This chain connects TRBV11-2 to TRBJ2-3; D is uncertain. Germline CDR1 is SGHAT and CDR2 is FQNNGV. The CDR3 has 14 amino acids. Trimming took off 0 bases at V and 2 bases at J, with 6 bases between the two ends. CDR3 sequence reads: CASSLDVATDTQYF. The CDR3 nucleotides are TGTGCCAGCAGCTTAGATGTAGCCACAGATACGCAGTATTTT. Looking up the rest from reference TRBV11-2 and TRBJ2-3 gives the full variable domain: EAGVAQSPRYKIIEKRQSVAFWCNPISGHATLYWYQQILGQGPKLLIQFQNNGVVDDSQLPKDRFSAERLKGVDSTLKIQPAKLEDSAVYLCASSLDVATDTQYFGPGTRLTVL.

V usage is TRBV11-2 and J usage is TRBJ1-1, with TRBD1 matching 10 bases. V was pared by 5 bases and J by 8 bases, with 11 bases of the junction left unmatched. The CDR3 length is 15 residues. Germline CDR1 reads SGHAT; CDR2 reads FQNNGV. DNA for the CDR3: TGTGCCAGCAGCGCCCCCGGGACAGGGGCCGCGGAAGCTTTCTTT. This translates into CASSAPGTGAAEAFF.